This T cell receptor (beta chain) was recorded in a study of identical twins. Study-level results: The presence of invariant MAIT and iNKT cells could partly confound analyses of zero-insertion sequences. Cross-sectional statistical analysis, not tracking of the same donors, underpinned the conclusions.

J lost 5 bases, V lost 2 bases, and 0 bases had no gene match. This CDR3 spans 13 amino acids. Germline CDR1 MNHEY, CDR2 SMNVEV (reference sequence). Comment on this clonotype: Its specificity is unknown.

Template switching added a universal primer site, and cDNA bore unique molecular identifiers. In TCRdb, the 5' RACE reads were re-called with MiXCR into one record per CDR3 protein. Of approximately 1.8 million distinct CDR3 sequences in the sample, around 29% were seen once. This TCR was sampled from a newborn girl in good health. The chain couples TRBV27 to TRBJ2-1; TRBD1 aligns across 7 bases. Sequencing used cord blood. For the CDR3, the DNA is TGTGCCAGCAGTTTAACAGGGGACAATGAGCAGTTCTTC. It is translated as CASSLTGDNEQFF.